This TCR beta chain came from a study of radiation and T cells in renal cell carcinoma. Across the whole study: Nephrectomy followed 15 Gy stereotactic body radiation by 4 weeks. General study findings and limits: Without pretreatment biopsies, baseline tumor clonotype presence was undetermined.

Sample time point: blood 2 weeks post-SBRT. Treatment given: 15 Gy SBRT to primary tumor, nephrectomy 4 weeks later. Note on this clone: Antigen unknown.

Repertoires were generated with immunoSEQ multiplex PCR, while TCRdb's copy carries only in-frame clones and drops some. The data contain 100,000 to 150,000 clones, 81% of them singletons. This receptor was identified in a man in his fifties or sixties with renal cell carcinoma. Sequencing used blood, obtained from a patient whose treatment included radiotherapy and nephrectomy.

CDR3 coding DNA: TGTGCCAGCAGCTTAAGGGGGAGCACAGATACGCAGTATTTT. It encodes CASSLRGSTDTQYF. This rearrangement joins TRBV11-3 to TRBJ2-3, with a tentative D call TRBD1 (6 bases). Germline V gene data show CDR1 as SGHNT and CDR2 as YENEEA. The CDR3 is 14 residues long. Trimming removed 2 bases at V and 0 bases at J, with 6 bases between.